This TCR beta chain was retrieved from a study of cytomegalovirus exposure and HLA in healthy donors. About the study: There were some 400 genotyped donors. Of these, 81% fell in the genetic ancestry cluster associated with self-reported Caucasian donors.

Trimming shortened V by 7 bases and J by 7 bases, and 14 bases separated the two germline ends. Germline lookup yields CDR1 MNHEY and CDR2 SVGAGI. The CDR3 sequence is 13 residues long. Primers for the PCR totalled 60 Vbeta and 13 Jbeta. The assay was immunoSEQ multiplex PCR, and TCRdb's table has in-frame clones only and misses some. The sample lists approximately 150,000 clones, 70% to 85% occurring once. The chain uses TRBV6-5 and TRBJ1-5; tentative D call: TRBD1 (6 bases). The sequence was collected from a human donor in good health. Sequencing input: PBMCs. CDR3 in amino acids: CASTKGGQQPQHF. CDR3 coding DNA: TGTGCCAGCACCAAGGGGGGGCAACAGCCCCAGCATTTT.